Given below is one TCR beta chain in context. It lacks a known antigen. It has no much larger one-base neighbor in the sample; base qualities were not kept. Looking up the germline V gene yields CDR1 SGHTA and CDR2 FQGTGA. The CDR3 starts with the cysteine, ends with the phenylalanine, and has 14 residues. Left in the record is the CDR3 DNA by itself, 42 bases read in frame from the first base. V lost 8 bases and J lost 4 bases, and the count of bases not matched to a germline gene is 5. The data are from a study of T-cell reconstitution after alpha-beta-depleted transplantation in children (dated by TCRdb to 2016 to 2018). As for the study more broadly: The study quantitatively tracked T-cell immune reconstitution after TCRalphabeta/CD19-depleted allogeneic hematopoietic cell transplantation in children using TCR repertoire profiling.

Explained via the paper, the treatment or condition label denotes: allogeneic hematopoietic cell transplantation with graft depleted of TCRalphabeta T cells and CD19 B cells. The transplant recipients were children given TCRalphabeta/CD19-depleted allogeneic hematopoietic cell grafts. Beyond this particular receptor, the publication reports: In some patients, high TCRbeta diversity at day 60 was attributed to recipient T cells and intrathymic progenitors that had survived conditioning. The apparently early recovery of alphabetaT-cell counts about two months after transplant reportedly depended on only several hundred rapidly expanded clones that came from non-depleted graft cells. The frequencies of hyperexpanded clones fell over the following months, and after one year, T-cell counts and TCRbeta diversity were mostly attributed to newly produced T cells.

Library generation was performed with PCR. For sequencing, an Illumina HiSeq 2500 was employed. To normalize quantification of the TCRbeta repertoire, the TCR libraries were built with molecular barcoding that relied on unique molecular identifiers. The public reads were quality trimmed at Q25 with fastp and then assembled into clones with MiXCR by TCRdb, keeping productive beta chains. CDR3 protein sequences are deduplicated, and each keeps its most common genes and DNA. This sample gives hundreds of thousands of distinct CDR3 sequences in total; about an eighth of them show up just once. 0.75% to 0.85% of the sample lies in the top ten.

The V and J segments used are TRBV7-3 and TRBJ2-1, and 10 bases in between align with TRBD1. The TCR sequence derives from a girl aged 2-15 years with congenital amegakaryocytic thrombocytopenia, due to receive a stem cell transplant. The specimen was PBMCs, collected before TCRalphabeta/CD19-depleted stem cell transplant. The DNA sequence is TGTGCCAGCGGGGACAGGGGCCTTTACAATGAGCAGTTCTTC. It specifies CASGDRGLYNEQFF.